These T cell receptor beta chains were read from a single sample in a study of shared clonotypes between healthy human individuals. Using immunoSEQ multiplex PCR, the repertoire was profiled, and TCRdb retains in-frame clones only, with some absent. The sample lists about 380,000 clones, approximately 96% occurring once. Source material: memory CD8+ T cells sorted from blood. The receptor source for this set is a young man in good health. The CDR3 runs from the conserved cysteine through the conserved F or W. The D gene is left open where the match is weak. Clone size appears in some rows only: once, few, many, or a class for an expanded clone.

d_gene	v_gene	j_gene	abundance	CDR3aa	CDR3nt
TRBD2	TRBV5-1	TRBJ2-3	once	CASSAYRRGLAGPTDTQYF	TGCGCCAGCAGCGCCTACAGGAGGGGACTAGCGGGACCCACAGATACGCAGTATTTT
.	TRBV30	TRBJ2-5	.	CAWSISLAPQETQYF	TGTGCCTGGAGTATCTCGTTGGCGCCGCAAGAGACCCAGTACTTC
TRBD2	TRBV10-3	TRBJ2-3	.	CAIRASGPHTDTQYF	TGTGCCATCAGGGCTAGCGGTCCTCACACAGATACGCAGTATTTT
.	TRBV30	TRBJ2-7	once	CAWSVISSEQYF	TGTGCCTGGAGTGTAATAAGCAGCGAACAGTACTTC
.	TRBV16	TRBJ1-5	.	CASSQSGYGDNQPQHF	TGTGCCAGCAGCCAATCGGGTTACGGGGACAATCAGCCCCAGCATTTT
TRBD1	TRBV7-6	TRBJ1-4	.	CASGRQGEKLFF	TGTGCCAGCGGTAGACAGGGTGAAAAACTGTTTTTT
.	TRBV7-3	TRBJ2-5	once	CASSSSRTAETQYF	TGTGCCAGCAGCTCGTCTAGGACAGCAGAGACCCAGTACTTC
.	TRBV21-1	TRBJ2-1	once	CASSTGGKSYNEQFF	TGTGCCAGCAGCACAGGGGGAAAGTCCTACAATGAGCAGTTCTTC
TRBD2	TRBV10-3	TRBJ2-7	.	CAISEPLTSGSTYEQYF	TGTGCCATCAGTGAGCCCTTGACTAGCGGGAGTACCTACGAGCAGTACTTC
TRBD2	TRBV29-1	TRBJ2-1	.	CSVELAAYNEQFF	TGCAGCGTTGAACTAGCGGCCTACAATGAGCAGTTCTTC
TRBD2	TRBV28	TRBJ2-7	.	CASSFLAGGPVYEQYF	TGTGCCAGCAGTTTCCTAGCGGGAGGACCTGTTTACGAGCAGTACTTC
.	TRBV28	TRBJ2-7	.	CASSPMDTPSYEQYF	TGTGCCAGCAGTCCCATGGACACTCCCTCCTACGAGCAGTACTTC
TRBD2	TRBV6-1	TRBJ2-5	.	CASIIAGVLQTQYF	TGTGCCAGCATAATAGCGGGAGTATTACAGACCCAGTACTTC
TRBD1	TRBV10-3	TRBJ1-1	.	CAISADRGGSEAFF	TGTGCCATCAGTGCGGACAGGGGAGGATCTGAAGCTTTCTTT
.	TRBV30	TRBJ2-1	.	CAWSPRPWSYNEQFF	TGTGCCTGGAGCCCCCGGCCGTGGTCCTACAATGAGCAGTTCTTC
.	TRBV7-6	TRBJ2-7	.	CASSSSVPYEQYF	TGTGCCAGCAGCTCTAGCGTCCCCTACGAGCAGTACTTC
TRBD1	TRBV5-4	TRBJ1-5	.	CASSLEGAQPQHF	TGTGCCAGCAGCTTGGAGGGGGCCCAGCCCCAGCATTTT
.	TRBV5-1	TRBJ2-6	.	CASSLLKPGSSGANVLTF	TGCGCCAGCAGCTTACTAAAACCAGGTTCCTCTGGGGCCAACGTCCTGACTTTC
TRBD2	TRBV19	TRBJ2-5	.	CASSVSGQETQYF	TGTGCCAGTAGTGTTAGCGGGCAAGAGACCCAGTACTTC
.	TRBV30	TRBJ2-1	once	CASYEGNEQFF	TGTGCCTCGTACGAGGGCAATGAGCAGTTCTTC
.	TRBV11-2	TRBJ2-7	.	CASSQSYEQYF	TGTGCCAGCAGTCAATCCTACGAGCAGTACTTC
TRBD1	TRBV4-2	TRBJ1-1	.	CASSQVYRGPGTEAFF	TGTGCCAGCAGCCAAGTTTACAGGGGGCCGGGGACTGAAGCTTTCTTT
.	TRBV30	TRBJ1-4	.	CAWTSGGNEKLFF	TGTGCCTGGACGAGCGGGGGTAATGAAAAACTGTTTTTT
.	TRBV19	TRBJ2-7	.	CASSILGTSLPYEQYF	TGTGCCAGTAGTATACTAGGTACTAGCCTTCCCTACGAGCAGTACTTC
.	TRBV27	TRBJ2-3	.	CASSLEGRGTDTQYF	TGTGCCAGCAGTTTGGAGGGAAGGGGCACAGATACGCAGTATTTT
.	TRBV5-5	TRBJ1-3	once	CASSFGTLKGNTIYF	TGTGCCAGCAGCTTTGGGACGTTAAAGGGAAACACCATATATTTT
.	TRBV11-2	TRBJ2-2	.	CASSFVLLPALANTGELFF	TGTGCCAGCAGCTTTGTTTTATTGCCAGCGCTAGCGAACACCGGGGAGCTGTTTTTT
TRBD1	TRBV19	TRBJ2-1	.	CASTGTGGENEQFF	TGTGCCAGTACGGGGACAGGGGGCGAAAATGAGCAGTTCTTC
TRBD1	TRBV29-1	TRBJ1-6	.	CSVRTGLNSPLHF	TGCAGCGTTCGGACAGGGTTGAATTCACCCCTCCACTTT
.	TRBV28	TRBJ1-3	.	CASSLDVWRRVGNTIYF	TGTGCCAGCAGTTTAGATGTTTGGCGAAGAGTGGGAAACACCATATATTTT
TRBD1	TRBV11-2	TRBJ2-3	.	CASSASQGARTDTQYF	TGTGCCAGCAGCGCCTCCCAGGGGGCACGCACAGATACGCAGTATTTT
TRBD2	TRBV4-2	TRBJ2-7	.	CASSHRLAGGLNRSYEQYF	TGTGCCAGCAGCCATAGACTAGCGGGAGGGCTCAACCGATCCTACGAGCAGTACTTC
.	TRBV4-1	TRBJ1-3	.	CASSQGRVAGRGNTIYF	TGCGCCAGCAGCCAAGGGAGGGTAGCAGGACGTGGAAACACCATATATTTT
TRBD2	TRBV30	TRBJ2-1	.	CAWRRLAGPLNEQFF	TGTGCCTGGAGGAGACTAGCGGGACCTCTCAATGAGCAGTTCTTC
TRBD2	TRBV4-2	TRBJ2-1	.	CASSQDAREGYNEQFF	TGTGCCAGCAGCCAAGATGCGCGGGAGGGGTACAATGAGCAGTTCTTC
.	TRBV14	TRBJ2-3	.	CASSPQVPGADTQYF	TGTGCCAGCAGCCCCCAGGTCCCAGGGGCAGATACGCAGTATTTT
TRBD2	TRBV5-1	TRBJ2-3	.	CASRREDTDTQYF	TGCGCCAGCAGGCGGGAGGATACAGATACGCAGTATTTT
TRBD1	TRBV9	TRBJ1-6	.	CASSVGDRLNSPLHF	TGTGCCAGCAGCGTTGGGGACAGGCTTAATTCACCCCTCCACTTT
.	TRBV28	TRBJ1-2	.	CASRWGLNGYTF	TGTGCCAGCAGGTGGGGCCTCAATGGCTACACCTTC
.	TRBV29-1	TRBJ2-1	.	CSVWRESSYNEQFF	TGCAGCGTTTGGAGGGAGAGCTCCTACAATGAGCAGTTCTTC
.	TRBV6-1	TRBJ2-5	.	CAHRRAHGTGTQYF	TGTGCACACCGACGGGCCCACGGGACCGGGACCCAGTACTTC
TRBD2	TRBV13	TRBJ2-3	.	CASSTLLAGGPEDTQYF	TGTGCCAGCAGCACCCTACTAGCGGGAGGGCCGGAAGATACGCAGTATTTT
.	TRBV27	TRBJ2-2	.	CASSLSRFGELFF	TGTGCCAGCAGTTTATCCAGGTTCGGGGAGCTGTTTTTT